The 5 T cell receptor beta chains given below trace back to one sample, sequenced in a study of T-cell memory formation after mild COVID-19. Each CDR3 protein is one row after TCRdb ran MiXCR on the 5' RACE reads. The repertoire holds hundreds of thousands of distinct CDR3 sequences, with 20% as singletons. Material: PBMCs or a T cell subset sorted from them (not recorded which). These receptors were obtained from an adult woman who had mild COVID-19 (a few samples of this study predate the infection). Cell type and time point are not known.

Only a few counts were recorded for this clonotype. The chain carries TRBV12-3 or TRBV12-4 and TRBJ1-5, with a possible D match to TRBD1 (6 bases). This CDR3 has 15 amino acids. V lost 3 bases and J 3 bases, leaving 12 bases between the germline ends. The CDR3 sequence is CASSFRGTHNQPQHF. CDR3 nucleotides: TGTGCCAGCAGTTTTCGGGGGACACACAATCAGCCCCAGCATTTT.

The chain has TRBV24-1 and TRBJ2-3, with 8 bases lining up with TRBD2. The CDR3 length is 20 residues. CDR1 and CDR2 (germline): KGHDR, SFDVKD. J was trimmed by 0 bases and V by 3 bases; bases with no gene match: 16. Here the CDR3 DNA reads TGTGCCACCAGTGATGCGGGACTAGTAGGATCGAACCCTAGCACAGATACGCAGTATTTT. This codes for CATSDAGLVGSNPSTDTQYF.

This clonotype was counted between two and nine times. The CDR3 reads CASSLSSLSGVQPQHF. The CDR3, as DNA: TGTGCCAGCAGTCTATCTTCCTTAAGTGGGGTACAGCCCCAGCATTTT. The chain couples TRBV12-3 or TRBV12-4 to TRBJ1-5; no definite D call. This CDR3 spans 16 amino acids. Trimming took off 5 bases at V and 7 bases at J, with 21 bases between the two ends.

Ten or more counts support this clonotype. This chain links TRBV12-3 or TRBV12-4 with TRBJ2-5; TRBD1 matches at 9 bases. The CDR3 contains 16 residues. Trimming took 2 bases from V and 1 from J; bases not matched to a gene: 5. The CDR3: CASSLTGQGIQETQYF. In DNA form, the CDR3 reads TGTGCCAGCAGTTTAACGGGACAGGGTATCCAAGAGACCCAGTACTTC.

The V call is TRBV3-1, the J call TRBJ2-1, with 15 bases identical to TRBD2. Germline V lookup: CDR1 LGHDT, CDR2 YNNKEL (reference sequence). V lost 6 bases to trimming and J lost 8 bases; unmatched junction nucleotides: 5. This CDR3 has 15 residues. Written as DNA, the CDR3 is TGTGCCAGCAGGGGGACTAGCGGGAGGCCCCATGAGCAGTTCTTC. Its protein is CASRGTSGRPHEQFF.